This T cell receptor beta chain was sequenced in a study of blood T cell repertoires in COVID-19. Study at large: The cDNA or gDNA used as material had been derived from T cells, B-cell-depleted T cells, or PBMCs.

Data came from immunoSEQ multiplex PCR; TCRdb stores just in-frame clones and leaves some out. The sample shows around 400,000 clones, around nine tenths of them seen only once. All recovered Cohort 3 donors got two negative PCRs, got clearance, or saw symptom resolution. Germline CDR1 is SQVTM and CDR2 is ANQGSEA. V shed 4 bases, J shed 3 bases, and the junction held 9 bases outside the gene matches. This CDR3 contains 15 residues. Material: PBMCs or T cells enriched from blood (not recorded which). The receptor was derived from a young woman who had recovered from COVID-19. The chain uses TRBV29-1 and TRBJ1-2; 9 bases fit TRBD1. The CDR3 protein is CSVGVTGGSHYGYTF. The CDR3 DNA reads TGCAGCGTTGGCGTTACAGGGGGCTCGCACTATGGCTACACCTTC.